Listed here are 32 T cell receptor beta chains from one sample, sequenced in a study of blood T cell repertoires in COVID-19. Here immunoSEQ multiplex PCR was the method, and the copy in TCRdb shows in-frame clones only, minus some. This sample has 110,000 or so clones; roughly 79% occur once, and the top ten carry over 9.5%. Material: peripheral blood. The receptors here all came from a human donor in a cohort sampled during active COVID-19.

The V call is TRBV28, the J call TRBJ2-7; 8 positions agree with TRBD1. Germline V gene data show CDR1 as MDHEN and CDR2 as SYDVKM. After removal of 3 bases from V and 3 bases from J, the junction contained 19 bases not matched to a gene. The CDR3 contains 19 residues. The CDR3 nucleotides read TGTGCCAGCAGTTTCGTTCTCCTTGGGGGCGGGACAGGCTACTACGAGCAGTACTTC. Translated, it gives CASSFVLLGGGTGYYEQYF.

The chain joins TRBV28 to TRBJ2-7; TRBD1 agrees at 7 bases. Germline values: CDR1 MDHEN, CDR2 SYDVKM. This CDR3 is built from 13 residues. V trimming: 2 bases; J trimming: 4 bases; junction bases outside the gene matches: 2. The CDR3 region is CASSLTGVYEQYF. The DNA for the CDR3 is TGTGCCAGCAGTTTAACAGGGGTTTACGAGCAGTACTTC.

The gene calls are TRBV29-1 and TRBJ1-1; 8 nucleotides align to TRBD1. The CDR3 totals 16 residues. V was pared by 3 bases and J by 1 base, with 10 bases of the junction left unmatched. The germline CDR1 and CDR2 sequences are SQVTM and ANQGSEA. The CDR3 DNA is TGCAGCGTTGATTCCCCAGGGGGCTTTGGGAACACTGAAGCTTTCTTT. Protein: CSVDSPGGFGNTEAFF.

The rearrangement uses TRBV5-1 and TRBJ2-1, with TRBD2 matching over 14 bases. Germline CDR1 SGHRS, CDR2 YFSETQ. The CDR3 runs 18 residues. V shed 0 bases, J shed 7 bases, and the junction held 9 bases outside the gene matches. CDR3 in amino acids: CASSLAQKTSGGANEQFF. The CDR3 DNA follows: TGCGCCAGCAGCTTGGCCCAGAAGACTAGCGGGGGGGCAAATGAGCAGTTCTTC.

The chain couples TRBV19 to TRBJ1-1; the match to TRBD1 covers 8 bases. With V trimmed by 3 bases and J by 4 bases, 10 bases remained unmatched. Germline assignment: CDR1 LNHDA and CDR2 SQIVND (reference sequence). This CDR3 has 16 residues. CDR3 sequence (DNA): TGTGCCAGTAGTATGTCGTCCAGGGGGCGCATCACTGAAGCTTTCTTT. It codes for CASSMSSRGRITEAFF. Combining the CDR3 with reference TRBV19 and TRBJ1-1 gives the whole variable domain DGGITQSPKYLFRKEGQNVTLSCEQNLNHDAMYWYRQDPGQGLRLIYYSQIVNDFQKGDIAEGYSVSREKKESFPLTVTSAQKNPTAFYLCASSMSSRGRITEAFFGQGTRLTVV.

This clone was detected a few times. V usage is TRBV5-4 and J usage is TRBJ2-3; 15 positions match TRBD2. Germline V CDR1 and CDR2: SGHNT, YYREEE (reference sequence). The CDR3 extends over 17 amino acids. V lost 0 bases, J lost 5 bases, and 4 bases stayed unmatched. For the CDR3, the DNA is TGTGCCAGCAGCTTGGGGACTAGCGGGAGGGCCAGAGATACGCAGTATTTT. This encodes CASSLGTSGRARDTQYF.

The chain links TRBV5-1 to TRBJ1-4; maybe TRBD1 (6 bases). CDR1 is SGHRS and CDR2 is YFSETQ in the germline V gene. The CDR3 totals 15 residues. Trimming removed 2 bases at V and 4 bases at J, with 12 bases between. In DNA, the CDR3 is TGCGCCAGCAGCTTCAACAGGGCGGGTAATGAAAAACTGTTTTTT. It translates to CASSFNRAGNEKLFF.

CDR3 nucleotide sequence: TGCGCCAGCAGCCAAATCGCGGGAGCGACGAGCTCCTACAATGAGCAGTTCTTC. It specifies CASSQIAGATSSYNEQFF. This rearrangement joins TRBV4-3 to TRBJ2-1; 7 bases line up with TRBD2. J lost 0 bases, V lost 2 bases, and 10 bases had no gene match. In germline, CDR1 is LGHNA, CDR2 YSLEER. The CDR3 has 18 residues.

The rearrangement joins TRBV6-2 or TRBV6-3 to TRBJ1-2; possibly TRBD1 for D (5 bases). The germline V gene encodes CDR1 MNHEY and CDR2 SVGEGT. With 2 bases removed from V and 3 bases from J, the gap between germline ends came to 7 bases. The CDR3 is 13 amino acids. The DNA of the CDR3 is TGTGCCAGCAGTTACGGACACTACTATGGCTACACCTTC. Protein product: CASSYGHYYGYTF.

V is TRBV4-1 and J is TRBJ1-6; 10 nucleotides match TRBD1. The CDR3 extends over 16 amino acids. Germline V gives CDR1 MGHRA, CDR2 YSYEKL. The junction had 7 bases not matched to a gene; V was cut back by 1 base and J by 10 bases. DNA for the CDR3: TGCGCCAGCAGCCAAGTCGGACAGGGGGTCGGGTCACCCCTCCACTTT. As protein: CASSQVGQGVGSPLHF.

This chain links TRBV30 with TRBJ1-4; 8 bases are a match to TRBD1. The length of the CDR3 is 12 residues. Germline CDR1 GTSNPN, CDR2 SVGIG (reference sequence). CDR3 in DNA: TGTGCTGCCGGGACAGGAGGGGAAAAACTGTTTTTT. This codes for CAAGTGGEKLFF.

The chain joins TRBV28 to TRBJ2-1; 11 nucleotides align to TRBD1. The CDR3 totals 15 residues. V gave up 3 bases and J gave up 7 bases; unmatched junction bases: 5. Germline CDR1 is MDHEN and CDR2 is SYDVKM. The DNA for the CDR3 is TGTGCCAGCAGTTTTCCGGGGACAGGGGGAAATGAGCAGTTCTTC. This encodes CASSFPGTGGNEQFF.

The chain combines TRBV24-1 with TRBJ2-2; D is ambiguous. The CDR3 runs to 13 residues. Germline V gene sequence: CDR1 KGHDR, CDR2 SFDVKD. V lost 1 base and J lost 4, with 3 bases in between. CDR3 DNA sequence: TGTGCCACCAGTGATTTCTTCACCGGGGAGCTGTTTTTT. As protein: CATSDFFTGELFF.

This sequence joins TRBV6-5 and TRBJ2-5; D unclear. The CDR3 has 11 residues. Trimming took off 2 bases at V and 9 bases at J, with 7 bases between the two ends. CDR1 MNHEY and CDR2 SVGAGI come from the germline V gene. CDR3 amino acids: CASSYLQSQYF. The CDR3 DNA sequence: TGTGCCAGCAGTTACCTGCAGTCCCAGTACTTC.

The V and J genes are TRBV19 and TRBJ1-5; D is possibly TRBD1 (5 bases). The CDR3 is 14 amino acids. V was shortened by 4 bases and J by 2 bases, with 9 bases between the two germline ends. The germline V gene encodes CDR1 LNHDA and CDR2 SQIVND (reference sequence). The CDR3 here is CASSTVTGNQPQHF. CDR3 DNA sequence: TGTGCCAGTAGTACCGTGACAGGCAATCAGCCCCAGCATTTT. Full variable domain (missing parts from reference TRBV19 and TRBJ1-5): DGGITQSPKYLFRKEGQNVTLSCEQNLNHDAMYWYRQDPGQGLRLIYYSQIVNDFQKGDIAEGYSVSREKKESFPLTVTSAQKNPTAFYLCASSTVTGNQPQHFGDGTRLSIL.

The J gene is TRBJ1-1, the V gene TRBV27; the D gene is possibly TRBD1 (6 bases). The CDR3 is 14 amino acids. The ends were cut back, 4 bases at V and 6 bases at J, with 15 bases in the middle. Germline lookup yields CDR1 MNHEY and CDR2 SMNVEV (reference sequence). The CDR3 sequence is CASSSRRDNPEAFF. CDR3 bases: TGTGCCAGCAGTTCCCGACGGGACAATCCTGAAGCTTTCTTT.

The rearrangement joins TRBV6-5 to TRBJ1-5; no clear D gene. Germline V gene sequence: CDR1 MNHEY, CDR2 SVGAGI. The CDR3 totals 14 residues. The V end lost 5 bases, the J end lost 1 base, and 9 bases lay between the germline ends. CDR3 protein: CASSIGESNQPQHF. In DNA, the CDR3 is TGTGCCAGCAGTATTGGAGAGAGCAATCAGCCCCAGCATTTT.

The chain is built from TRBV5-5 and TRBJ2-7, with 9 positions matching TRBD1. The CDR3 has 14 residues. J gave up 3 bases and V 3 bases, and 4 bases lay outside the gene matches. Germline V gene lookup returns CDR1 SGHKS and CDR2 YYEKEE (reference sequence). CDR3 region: CASSSGQGFYEQYF. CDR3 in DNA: TGTGCCAGCAGCTCCGGACAGGGGTTCTACGAGCAGTACTTC.

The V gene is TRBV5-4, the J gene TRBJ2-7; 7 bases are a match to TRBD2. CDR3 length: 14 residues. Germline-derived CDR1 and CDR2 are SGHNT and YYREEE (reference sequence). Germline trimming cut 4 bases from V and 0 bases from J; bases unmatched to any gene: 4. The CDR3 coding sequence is TGTGCCAGCAGCCCAGAGCGGGGCTCCTACGAGCAGTACTTC. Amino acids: CASSPERGSYEQYF.

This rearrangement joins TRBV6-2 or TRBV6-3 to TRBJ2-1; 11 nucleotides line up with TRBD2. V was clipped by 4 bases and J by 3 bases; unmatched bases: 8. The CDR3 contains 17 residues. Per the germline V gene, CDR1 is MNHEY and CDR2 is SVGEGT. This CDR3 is CASSWSQTSGIYNEQFF. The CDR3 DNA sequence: TGTGCCAGCAGTTGGAGCCAGACTAGCGGGATCTACAATGAGCAGTTCTTC.

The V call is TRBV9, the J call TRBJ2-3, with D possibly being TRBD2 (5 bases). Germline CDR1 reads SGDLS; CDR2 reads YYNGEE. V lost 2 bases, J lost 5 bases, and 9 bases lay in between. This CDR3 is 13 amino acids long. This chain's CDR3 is CASSVNEGDTQYF. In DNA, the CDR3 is TGTGCCAGCAGCGTTAATGAGGGAGATACGCAGTATTTT.

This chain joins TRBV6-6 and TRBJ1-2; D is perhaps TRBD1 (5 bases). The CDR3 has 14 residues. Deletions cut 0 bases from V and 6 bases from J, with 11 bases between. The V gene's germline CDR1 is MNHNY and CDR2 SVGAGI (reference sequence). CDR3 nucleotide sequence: TGTGCCAGCAGTTACTCCGGGGGGGTTGATGGCTACACCTTC. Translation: CASSYSGGVDGYTF.

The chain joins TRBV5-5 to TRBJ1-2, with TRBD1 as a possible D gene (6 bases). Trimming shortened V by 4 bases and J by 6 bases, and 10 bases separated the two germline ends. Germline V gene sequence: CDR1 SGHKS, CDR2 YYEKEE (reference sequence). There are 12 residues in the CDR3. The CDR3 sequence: CASSKDRNGYTF. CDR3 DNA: TGTGCCAGCAGCAAAGACAGGAATGGCTACACCTTC.

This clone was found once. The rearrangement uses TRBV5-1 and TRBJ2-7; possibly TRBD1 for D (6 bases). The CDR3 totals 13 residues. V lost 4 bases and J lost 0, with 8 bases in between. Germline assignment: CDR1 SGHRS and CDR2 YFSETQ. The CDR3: CASSQGSSYEQYF. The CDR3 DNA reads TGCGCCAGCAGCCAGGGGTCCTCCTACGAGCAGTACTTC.

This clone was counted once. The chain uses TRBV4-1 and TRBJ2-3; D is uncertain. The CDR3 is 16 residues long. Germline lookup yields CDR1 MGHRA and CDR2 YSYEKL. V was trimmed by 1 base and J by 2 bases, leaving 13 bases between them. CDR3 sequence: CASSQAATTFTDTQYF. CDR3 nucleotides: TGCGCCAGCAGCCAAGCTGCCACTACTTTCACAGATACGCAGTATTTT.

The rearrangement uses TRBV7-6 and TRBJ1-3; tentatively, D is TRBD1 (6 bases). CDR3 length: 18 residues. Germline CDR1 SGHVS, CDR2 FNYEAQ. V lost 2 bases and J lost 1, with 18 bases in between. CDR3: CASSLRSGLGTSGNTIYF. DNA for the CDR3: TGTGCCAGCAGCTTAAGATCAGGTCTGGGGACATCTGGAAACACCATATATTTT.

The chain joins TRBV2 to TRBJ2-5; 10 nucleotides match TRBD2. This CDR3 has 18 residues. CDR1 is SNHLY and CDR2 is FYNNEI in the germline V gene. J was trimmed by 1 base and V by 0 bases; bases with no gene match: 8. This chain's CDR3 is CASSEADTAGGLQETQYF. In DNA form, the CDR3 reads TGTGCCAGCAGTGAAGCTGATACAGCGGGAGGGCTCCAAGAGACCCAGTACTTC.

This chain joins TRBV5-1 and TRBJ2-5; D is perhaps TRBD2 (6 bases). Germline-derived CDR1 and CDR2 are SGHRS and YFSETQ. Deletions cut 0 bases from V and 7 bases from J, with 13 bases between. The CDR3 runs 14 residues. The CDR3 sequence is CASSLVPAEGTQYF. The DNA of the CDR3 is TGCGCCAGCAGCTTGGTGCCGGCGGAGGGGACCCAGTACTTC.

This CDR3 reads CASSVERGEGSGANVLTF. In nucleotides, the CDR3 is TGTGCCAGCAGCGTAGAAAGGGGGGAGGGTTCCGGGGCCAACGTCCTGACTTTC. The rearrangement joins TRBV9 to TRBJ2-6; perhaps TRBD2 as D (7 bases). V was trimmed by 0 bases and J by 4 bases, leaving 17 bases between them. Per the germline V gene, CDR1 is SGDLS and CDR2 is YYNGEE. This CDR3 is built from 18 residues.

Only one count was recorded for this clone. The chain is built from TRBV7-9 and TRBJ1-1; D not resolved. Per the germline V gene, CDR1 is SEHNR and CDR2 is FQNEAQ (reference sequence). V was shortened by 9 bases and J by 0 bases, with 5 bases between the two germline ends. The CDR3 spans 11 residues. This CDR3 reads CASEMNTEAFF. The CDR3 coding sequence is TGTGCCAGTGAGATGAACACTGAAGCTTTCTTT.

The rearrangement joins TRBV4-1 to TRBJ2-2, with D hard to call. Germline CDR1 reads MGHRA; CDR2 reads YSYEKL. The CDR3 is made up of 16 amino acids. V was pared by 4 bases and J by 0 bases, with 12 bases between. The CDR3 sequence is CASSRQWATNTGELFF. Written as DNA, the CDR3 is TGCGCCAGCAGCCGGCAGTGGGCCACGAACACCGGGGAGCTGTTTTTT.

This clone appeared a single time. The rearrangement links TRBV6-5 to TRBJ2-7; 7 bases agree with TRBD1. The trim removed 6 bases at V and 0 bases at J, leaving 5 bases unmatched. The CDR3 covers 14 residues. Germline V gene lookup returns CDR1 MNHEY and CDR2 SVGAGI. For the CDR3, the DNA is TGTGCCAGCAGGGGGACAGCGAGCTCCTACGAGCAGTACTTC. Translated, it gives CASRGTASSYEQYF.